This passage covers 21 T cell receptor beta chains from one sample sequenced in a study of T cell responses to AZD1222 COVID-19 vaccine. The table came from immunoSEQ multiplex PCR; TCRdb's copy has only in-frame clones and leaves some out. Of roughly 200,000 clones in the sample, approximately 92% were seen once. Sequencing was performed on peripheral blood, taken 28 days after the second dose of the MenACWY control vaccine. Every receptor here comes from an adult who received the MenACWY meningococcal vaccine as a control.

V usage is TRBV5-4 and J usage is TRBJ2-5; D is possibly TRBD1 (6 bases). In germline, CDR1 is SGHNT, CDR2 YYREEE (reference sequence). V gave up 4 bases and J gave up 2 bases, with 9 bases separating them. The CDR3 has 13 amino acids. CDR3 residues: CASSVDRQETQYF. In DNA, the CDR3 is TGTGCCAGCAGCGTGGACAGACAAGAGACCCAGTACTTC.

This clone was detected only once. The V and J genes are TRBV15 and TRBJ2-2; D is uncertain. V lost 0 bases and J lost 2, with 10 bases in between. This CDR3 region has 16 residues. The V gene's germline CDR1 is LNHNV and CDR2 YYDKDF (reference sequence). CDR3 in DNA: TGTGCCACCAGCAGAGATCGGGTCCAAAACACCGGGGAGCTGTTTTTT. This gives the protein CATSRDRVQNTGELFF.

CDR3 bases: TGTGCCTTCAATAGCGGGACCGACACAGATACGCAGTATTTT. It specifies CAFNSGTDTDTQYF. J is TRBJ2-3 and V is TRBV30; 8 bases map to TRBD2. There are 14 residues in the CDR3. V was clipped by 7 bases and J by 2 bases; unmatched bases: 8. Germline V gives CDR1 GTSNPN, CDR2 SVGIG (reference sequence).

The gene calls are TRBV6-2 or TRBV6-3 and TRBJ2-2, with D maybe TRBD2 (5 bases). The V gene lost 6 bases and the J gene lost 6 bases, with 20 bases spanning the gap. There are 16 residues in the CDR3. From germline, CDR1 is MNHEY and CDR2 SVGEGT. The DNA for the CDR3 is TGTGCCAGCAGCCCCGGGGTTTGGGTAGTCGCCGGGGAGCTGTTTTTT. It yields the protein CASSPGVWVVAGELFF.

The rearrangement joins TRBV19 to TRBJ2-1, with TRBD1 as a possible D gene (6 bases). V lost 3 bases and J 7 bases, leaving 10 bases between the germline ends. Germline V gene lookup returns CDR1 LNHDA and CDR2 SQIVND (reference sequence). This CDR3 is 13 amino acids long. CDR3 in amino acids: CASSIWGLNEQFF. The CDR3 DNA is TGTGCCAGTAGTATCTGGGGGCTGAATGAGCAGTTCTTC.

V usage is TRBV2 and J usage is TRBJ2-5, with 7 bases matching TRBD2. This CDR3 contains 13 residues. J was trimmed by 2 bases and V by 5 bases; bases with no gene match: 2. Germline V gives CDR1 SNHLY, CDR2 FYNNEI. DNA of the CDR3: TGTGCCAGCAGTCGGGACTATCAAGAGACCCAGTACTTC. This codes for CASSRDYQETQYF.

The chain employs TRBV18 and TRBJ2-5, with TRBD1 as a possible D gene (5 bases). The germline CDR1 and CDR2 sequences are KGHSH and LQKENI. The CDR3 has 15 amino acids. V gave up 2 bases and J gave up 4 bases, with 14 bases separating them. Here the CDR3 DNA reads TGTGCCAGCTCACCATCCAGGGATAGGGGAGAGACCCAGTACTTC. It yields the protein CASSPSRDRGETQYF.

CDR3 in amino acids: CTTTSGSLGEQFF. CDR3 DNA sequence: TGCACTACGACTAGCGGGAGTTTGGGTGAGCAGTTCTTC. The V call is TRBV29-1, the J call TRBJ2-1; 12 bases align to TRBD2. The CDR3 is made up of 13 amino acids. From germline, CDR1 is SQVTM and CDR2 ANQGSEA.

This clone was found a few times. The chain links TRBV29-1 to TRBJ2-7; D unclear. V lost 6 bases and J 1 base, leaving 10 bases between the germline ends. Germline CDR1 and CDR2: SQVTM and ANQGSEA. The CDR3 length is 12 residues. The DNA for the CDR3 is TGCAGCGTAAAAGTTTGGTCCTACGAGCAGTACTTC. It translates to CSVKVWSYEQYF.

This chain links TRBV5-1 with TRBJ1-2; a weak D match, TRBD1 (6 bases). Per the germline V gene, CDR1 is SGHRS and CDR2 is YFSETQ. There are 14 residues in the CDR3. Trimming took 4 bases from V and 2 from J, leaving 12 bases between them. The CDR3 sequence is CASSTGPPNYGYTF. CDR3 sequence (DNA): TGCGCCAGCAGCACAGGGCCCCCCAACTATGGCTACACCTTC. Combining the CDR3 with reference TRBV5-1 and TRBJ1-2 gives the whole variable domain KAGVTQTPRYLIKTRGQQVTLSCSPISGHRSVSWYQQTPGQGLQFLFEYFSETQRNKGNFPGRFSGRQFSNSRSEMNVSTLELGDSALYLCASSTGPPNYGYTFGSGTRLTVV.

In its sample, this clone was seen a few times. V is TRBV2 and J is TRBJ2-3, with TRBD2 matching over 7 bases. Losses at the gene ends were 8 bases for V and 3 bases for J; bases not matched to a gene: 11. The germline CDR1 and CDR2 sequences are SNHLY and FYNNEI. This CDR3 contains 15 residues. The CDR3 loop reads CASGGLEVSTDTQYF. The CDR3, as DNA: TGTGCCAGCGGAGGACTAGAGGTATCGACAGATACGCAGTATTTT.

The chain combines TRBV7-9 with TRBJ1-1; D unresolved. V dropped 5 bases and J dropped 8 bases, with 12 bases sitting between them. This CDR3 spans 12 amino acids. Germline CDR1 reads SEHNR; CDR2 reads FQNEAQ (reference sequence). CDR3 sequence: CASSPSSPEAFF. The CDR3 DNA reads TGTGCCAGCAGCCCCTCCTCCCCAGAAGCTTTCTTT.

This chain joins TRBV20-1 and TRBJ1-6; D ambiguous. Trimming pared 3 bases from V and 10 bases from J, leaving 16 bases between. Per the germline V gene, CDR1 is DFQATT and CDR2 is SNEGSKA (reference sequence). The CDR3 loop spans 14 amino acids. The CDR3 protein is CSASEAVRWSPLHF. The CDR3, as DNA: TGCAGTGCTAGTGAGGCCGTCCGGTGGTCACCCCTCCACTTT.

This chain joins TRBV7-7 and TRBJ2-5; the match to TRBD1 covers 10 bases. The germline CDR1 and CDR2 sequences are SSHAT and FNYEAQ (reference sequence). The CDR3 has 16 amino acids. Trimming cost V 5 bases and J 5 bases; bases outside gene matches: 11. This CDR3 is CASSILPGQGSETQYF. In DNA, the CDR3 is TGTGCCAGCAGCATCCTCCCGGGACAGGGGTCGGAGACCCAGTACTTC.

This rearrangement joins TRBV29-1 to TRBJ1-2, with D possibly matching TRBD1 (5 bases). CDR3 length equals 13 residues. The V gene lost 3 bases and the J gene lost 5 bases, with 13 bases spanning the gap. Germline assignment: CDR1 SQVTM and CDR2 ANQGSEA. The CDR3 DNA follows: TGCAGCGTTGATGGGGGGATAAGGTATGGCTACACCTTC. This sequence encodes CSVDGGIRYGYTF. Together with reference TRBV29-1 and TRBJ1-2, the CDR3 gives the full variable domain: SAVISQKPSRDICQRGTSLTIQCQVDSQVTMMFWYRQQPGQSLTLIATANQGSEATYESGFVIDKFPISRPNLTFSTLTVSNMSPEDSSIYLCSVDGGIRYGYTFGSGTRLTVV.

This chain connects TRBV25-1 to TRBJ1-1, with D possibly matching TRBD1 (5 bases). CDR3 length: 13 residues. Deletions cut 5 bases from V and 5 bases from J, with 12 bases between. Germline CDR1 is MGHDK and CDR2 is SYGVNS. CDR3 residues: CASSSGHRTEAFF. The DNA for the CDR3 is TGTGCCAGCAGTTCAGGGCATCGGACTGAAGCTTTCTTT.

The V call is TRBV7-9, the J call TRBJ1-2; a possible D gene is TRBD1 (5 bases). V was shortened by 1 base and J by 0 bases, with 9 bases between the two germline ends. The CDR3 has 15 amino acids. In germline, CDR1 is SEHNR, CDR2 FQNEAQ (reference sequence). The CDR3 is CASSLGTSANYGYTF. The CDR3, as DNA: TGTGCCAGCAGCTTAGGGACAAGTGCTAACTATGGCTACACCTTC.

This chain connects TRBV27 to TRBJ2-7; TRBD1 matches at 8 bases. V shed 4 bases and J 3 bases; nucleotides not matched to a gene: 5. The CDR3 has 14 residues. Germline V gene data show CDR1 as MNHEY and CDR2 as SMNVEV (reference sequence). CDR3 residues: CASSSPTGGYEQYF. The CDR3 DNA sequence: TGTGCCAGCAGTTCCCCCACAGGGGGCTACGAGCAGTACTTC.

The chain has TRBV2 and TRBJ1-2; tentatively, D is TRBD1 (5 bases). V dropped 3 bases and J dropped 5 bases, with 13 bases sitting between them. Germline V gene lookup returns CDR1 SNHLY and CDR2 FYNNEI. The CDR3 covers 14 residues. In nucleotides, the CDR3 is TGTGCCAGCAGTGACTGGGACCGAGCTTATGGCTACACCTTC. It is translated as CASSDWDRAYGYTF.

As for this clone: At one boundary the junction diverges from the germline segment, which might be a read error. The chain uses TRBV12-3 or TRBV12-4 and TRBJ2-7; maybe TRBD1 (6 bases). There are 11 residues in the CDR3. The CDR3 region has the DNA TGTGCCAGCAGATACTCAGGGGCGATCCACTTC. Its protein product is CASRYSGAIHF.

The chain joins TRBV9 to TRBJ2-7, with 9 bases lining up with TRBD2. V lost 7 bases and J lost 7; bases outside the gene matches: 12. Germline assignment: CDR1 SGDLS and CDR2 YYNGEE. This CDR3 has 14 amino acids. The CDR3 sequence is CASLGVWLAGEQYF. The CDR3 DNA is TGTGCCAGCCTCGGTGTGTGGCTAGCGGGAGAGCAGTACTTC.